This T cell receptor beta chain was profiled in a study of blood T cell repertoires in COVID-19. Looking at the study overall: From T cells, B-cell-depleted T cells, or PBMCs came the material, which was cDNA or gDNA.

The V end was cut by 4 bases, the J end by 2 bases, with 10 bases between. Germline CDR1 is SGHRS and CDR2 is YFSETQ. The CDR3 is 14 amino acids. Original methodology: Reference gene primers were amplified, and this amplification served to estimate nucleated cell counts. Method: immunoSEQ multiplex PCR; TCRdb's copy keeps in-frame clones and lacks some. The V and J calls and clone size are taken from that table; D and trimming were inferred from the DNA. The table lists over 200,000 clones, 70% to 90% of them singletons. The sequence was collected from a man older than 75 with acute or convalescent COVID-19. This chain connects TRBV5-1 to TRBJ1-3; tentative D call: TRBD1 (6 bases). The source material was peripheral blood. The CDR3 bases are TGCGCCAGCAGCCCACAGGGCGCTGGAAACACCATATATTTT. It is translated as CASSPQGAGNTIYF.